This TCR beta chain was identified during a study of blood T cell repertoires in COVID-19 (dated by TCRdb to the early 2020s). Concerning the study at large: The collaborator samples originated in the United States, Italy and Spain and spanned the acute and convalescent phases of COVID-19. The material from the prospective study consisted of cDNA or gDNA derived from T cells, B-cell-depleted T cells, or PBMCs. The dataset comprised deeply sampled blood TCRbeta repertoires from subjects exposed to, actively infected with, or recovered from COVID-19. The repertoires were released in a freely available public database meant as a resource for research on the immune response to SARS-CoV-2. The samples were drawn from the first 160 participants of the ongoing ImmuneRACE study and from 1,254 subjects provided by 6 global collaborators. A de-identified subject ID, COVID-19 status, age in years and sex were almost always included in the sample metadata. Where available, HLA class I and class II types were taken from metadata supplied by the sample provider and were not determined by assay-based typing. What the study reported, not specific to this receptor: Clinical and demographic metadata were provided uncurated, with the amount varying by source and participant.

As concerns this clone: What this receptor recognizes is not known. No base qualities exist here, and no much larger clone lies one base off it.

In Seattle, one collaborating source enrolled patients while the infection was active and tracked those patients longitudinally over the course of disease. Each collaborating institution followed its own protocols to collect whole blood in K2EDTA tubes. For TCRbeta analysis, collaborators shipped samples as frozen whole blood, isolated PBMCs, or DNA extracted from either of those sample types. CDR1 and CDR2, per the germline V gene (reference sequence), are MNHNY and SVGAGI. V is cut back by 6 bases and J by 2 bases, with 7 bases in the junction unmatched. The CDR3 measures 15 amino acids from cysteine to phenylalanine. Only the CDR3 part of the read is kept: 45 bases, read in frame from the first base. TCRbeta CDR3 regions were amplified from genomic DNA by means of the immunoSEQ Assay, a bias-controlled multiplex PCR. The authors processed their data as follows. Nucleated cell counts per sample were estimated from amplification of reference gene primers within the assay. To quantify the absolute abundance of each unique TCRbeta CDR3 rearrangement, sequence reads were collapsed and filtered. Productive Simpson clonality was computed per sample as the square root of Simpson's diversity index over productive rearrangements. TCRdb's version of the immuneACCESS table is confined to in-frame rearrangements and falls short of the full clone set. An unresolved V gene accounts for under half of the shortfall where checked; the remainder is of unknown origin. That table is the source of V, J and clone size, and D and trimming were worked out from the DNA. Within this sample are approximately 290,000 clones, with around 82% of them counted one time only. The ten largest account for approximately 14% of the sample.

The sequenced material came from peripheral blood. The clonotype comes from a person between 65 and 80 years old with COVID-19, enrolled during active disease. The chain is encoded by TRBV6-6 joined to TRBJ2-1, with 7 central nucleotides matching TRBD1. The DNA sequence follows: TGTGCCAGCAGCCTCGACAGGGACACCTACAATGAGCAGTTCTTC. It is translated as CASSLDRDTYNEQFF.